The clone carrying this T cell receptor beta chain occurred once. Its specificity is unknown. The sample comes from a study of shared clonotypes between healthy human individuals. General observations from the study: Having only a few donors restricted how much genetic and exposure-history diversity was captured.

Those who donated, Caucasian adults without exception, all lived in Nashville, Tennessee. Germline lookup yields CDR1 SGHAT and CDR2 FQNNGV. The CDR3 extends over 12 amino acids. V dropped 1 base and J dropped 8 bases, with 7 bases sitting between them. The test was conducted at deep level. Original methodology: Because ImmunoSEQ provided only junction sequences with no quality scores, the filtering differed. The assay was immunoSEQ multiplex PCR, and TCRdb's table has in-frame clones only and misses some. V and J calls plus clone size are reproduced from that table; the DNA served to infer D and trimming. The table has 2 million to 2.5 million clones, approximately 95% seen once.

The J gene is TRBJ2-3, the V gene TRBV11-2; D gene uncertain. Sequencing was done on a sample of naive CD4+ T cells sorted from blood. Subset defined: CD45RA+ positively selected. The TCR sequence derives from a man aged 18 to 35 in good health. CDR3: CASSLVEGTQYF. CDR3 DNA: TGTGCCAGCAGCTTAGTGGAAGGTACGCAGTATTTT. The whole variable domain, remainder taken from reference TRBV11-2 and TRBJ2-3, is EAGVAQSPRYKIIEKRQSVAFWCNPISGHATLYWYQQILGQGPKLLIQFQNNGVVDDSQLPKDRFSAERLKGVDSTLKIQPAKLEDSAVYLCASSLVEGTQYFGPGTRLTVL.